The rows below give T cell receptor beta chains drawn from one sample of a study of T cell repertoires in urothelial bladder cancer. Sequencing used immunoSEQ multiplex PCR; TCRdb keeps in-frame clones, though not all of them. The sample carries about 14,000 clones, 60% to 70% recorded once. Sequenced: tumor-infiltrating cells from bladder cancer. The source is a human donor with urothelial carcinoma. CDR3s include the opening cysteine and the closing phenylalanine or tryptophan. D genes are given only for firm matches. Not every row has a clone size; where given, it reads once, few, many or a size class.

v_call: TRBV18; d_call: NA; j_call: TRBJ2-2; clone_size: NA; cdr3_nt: TGTGCCAGCTCACCACCGGGGGGGCGCACCGGGGAGCTGTTTTTT; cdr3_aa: CASSPPGGRTGELFF
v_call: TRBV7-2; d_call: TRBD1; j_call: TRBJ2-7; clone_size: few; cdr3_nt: TGTGCCAGCAGCGGGACAGGGCGCTCCTACGAGCAGTACTTC; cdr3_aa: CASSGTGRSYEQYF
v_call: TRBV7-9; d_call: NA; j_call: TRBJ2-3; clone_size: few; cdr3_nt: TGCGCCAGCAGCCAAGCCCCTAGCACAGATACGCAGTATTTT; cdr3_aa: CASSQAPSTDTQYF
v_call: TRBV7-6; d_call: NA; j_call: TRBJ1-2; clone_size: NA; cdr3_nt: TGTGCCAGCAGCCCGGACAAGTTCGATGGCTACACCTTC; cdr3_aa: CASSPDKFDGYTF
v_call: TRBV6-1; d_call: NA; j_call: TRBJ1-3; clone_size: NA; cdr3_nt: TGTGCCAGCAGTGAATGGGGGGGCTCTGGAAACACCATATATTTT; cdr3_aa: CASSEWGGSGNTIYF
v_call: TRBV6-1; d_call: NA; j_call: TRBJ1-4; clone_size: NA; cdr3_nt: TGTGCCAGCAGTGAAATACTGCTTAATGAAAAACTGTTTTTT; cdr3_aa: CASSEILLNEKLFF
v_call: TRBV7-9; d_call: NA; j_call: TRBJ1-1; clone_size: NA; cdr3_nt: TGTGCCAGCAGCTTAGCAGGGGGTATGAACACTGAAGCTTTCTTT; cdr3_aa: CASSLAGGMNTEAFF
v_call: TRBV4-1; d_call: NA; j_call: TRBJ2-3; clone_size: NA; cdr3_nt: TGCGCCAGCAGCCAAGGGAATACGCAGTATTTT; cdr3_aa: CASSQGNTQYF
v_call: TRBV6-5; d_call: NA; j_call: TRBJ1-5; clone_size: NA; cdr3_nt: TGTGCCAGCAGTACTGGCGGGGCGAGCACCCAGCCCCAGCATTTT; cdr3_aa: CASSTGGASTQPQHF
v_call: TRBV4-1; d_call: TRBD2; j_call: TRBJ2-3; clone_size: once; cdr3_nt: TGCGCCAGCAGCCAAGAAAGGCCTAGCGGGGGGGCAGATACGCAGTATTTT; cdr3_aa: CASSQERPSGGADTQYF
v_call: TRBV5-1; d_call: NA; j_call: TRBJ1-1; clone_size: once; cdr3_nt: TGCGCCAGCAGCTTGTGGGTAGGGGAGGGGAACACTGAAGCTTTCTTT; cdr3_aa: CASSLWVGEGNTEAFF
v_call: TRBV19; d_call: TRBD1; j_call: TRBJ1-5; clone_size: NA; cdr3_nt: TGTGCCAGTACGCACAGGGGGCTTTATAGCAATCAGCCCCAGCATTTT; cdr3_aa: CASTHRGLYSNQPQHF
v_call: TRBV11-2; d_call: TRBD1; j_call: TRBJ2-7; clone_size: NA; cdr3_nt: TGTGCCAGCAGCCCGACAATCGACAGGGGGGGAGGGGAGCAGTACTTC; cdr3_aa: CASSPTIDRGGGEQYF
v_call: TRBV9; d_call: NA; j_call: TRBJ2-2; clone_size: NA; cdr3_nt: TGTGCCAGCAGCGTTTGGGGCACCGGGGAGCTGTTTTTT; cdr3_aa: CASSVWGTGELFF
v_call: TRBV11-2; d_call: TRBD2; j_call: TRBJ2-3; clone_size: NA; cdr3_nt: TGTGCCAGCAGCCCCAGCGGGGGGCCAGATACGCAGTATTTT; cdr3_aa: CASSPSGGPDTQYF
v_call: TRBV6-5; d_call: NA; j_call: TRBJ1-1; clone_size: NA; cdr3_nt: TGTGCCAGCAGTTACTCTGCATTCAGTACTGAAGCTTTCTTT; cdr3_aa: CASSYSAFSTEAFF
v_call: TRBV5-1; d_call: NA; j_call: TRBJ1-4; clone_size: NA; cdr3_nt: TGCGCCAGCAGCTCCGGTAATGAAAAACTGTTTTTT; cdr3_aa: CASSSGNEKLFF
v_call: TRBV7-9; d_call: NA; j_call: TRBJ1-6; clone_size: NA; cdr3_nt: TGTGCCAGCAGCCTCCCCGGGATTGGTAATTCACCCCTCCACTTT; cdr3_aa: CASSLPGIGNSPLHF
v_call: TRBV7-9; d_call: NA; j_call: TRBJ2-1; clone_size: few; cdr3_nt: TGTGCCAGCAGCTTAGTCCAGTCCTACAATGAGCAGTTCTTC; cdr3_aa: CASSLVQSYNEQFF
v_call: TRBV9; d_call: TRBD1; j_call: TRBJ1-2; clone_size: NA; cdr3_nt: TGTGCCAGCAGCCCTATGGGACAGGGAGGACGAGGCTACACCTTC; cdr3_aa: CASSPMGQGGRGYTF
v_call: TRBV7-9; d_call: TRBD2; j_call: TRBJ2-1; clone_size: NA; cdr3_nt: TGTGCCAGCAGCTTACTAGCGGGGAGTTTCTCTGAGCAGTTCTTC; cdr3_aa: CASSLLAGSFSEQFF
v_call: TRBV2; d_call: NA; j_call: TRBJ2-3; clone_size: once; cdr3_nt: TGTGCCAGCAAAAGTCTAGCGACCCGCACAGATACGCAGTATTTT; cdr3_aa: CASKSLATRTDTQYF
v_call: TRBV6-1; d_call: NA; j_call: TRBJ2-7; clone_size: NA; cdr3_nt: TGTGCCAGCACTCTCGGATCGGGGGAAGGGTACTTC; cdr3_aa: CASTLGSGEGYF
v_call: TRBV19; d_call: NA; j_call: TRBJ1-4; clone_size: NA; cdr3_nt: TGTGCCAGTAGTCCGCGTGCAACTAATGAAAAACTGTTTTTT; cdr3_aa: CASSPRATNEKLFF
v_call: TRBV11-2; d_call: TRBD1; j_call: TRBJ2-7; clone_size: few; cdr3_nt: TGTGCCAGCAGCTTAGGAGGCGGGACAGGGGAGTCCTACGAGCAGTACTTC; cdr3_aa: CASSLGGGTGESYEQYF
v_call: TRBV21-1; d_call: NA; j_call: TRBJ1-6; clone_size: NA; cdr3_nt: TGTGCCAGCTGTAACCGGACGCTCTATAATTCACCCCTCCACTTT; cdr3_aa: CASCNRTLYNSPLHF